The rows below give T cell receptor beta chains drawn from one sample of a study of Graves' ophthalmopathy and Graves' hyperthyroidism. TCRdb re-derived calls from the multiplex PCR reads in MiXCR, one entry per CDR3 protein. The sample gives 340,000 or so distinct CDR3 sequences, roughly 16% of which show up once; around 12% is in the top ten. Material: peripheral blood. These TCRs come from an adult man with Graves' ophthalmopathy. Each CDR3 is given with its conserved first and last residue. The order of the fields is clone size, V gene, CDR3 protein. Rows may omit the clone size; those that give it use once, few, many or a size class.

size: many; V: TRBV6-1; CDR3: CASSPINTGELFF
size: many; V: TRBV5-1; CDR3: CASSATQGGASYEQYF
size: many; V: TRBV20-1; CDR3: CSARGYGSYGYTF
size: many; V: TRBV24-1; CDR3: CATSDPYGGGRETQYF
size: many; V: TRBV6-5; CDR3: CASSYGQTNGYTF
size: -; V: TRBV2; CDR3: CASSRLTQPQHF
size: many; V: TRBV2; CDR3: CASSKTPSGGTNTGELFF
size: many; V: TRBV30; CDR3: CAWMDGYTF
size: many; V: TRBV11-1; CDR3: CASSLEPRNYGYTF
size: many; V: TRBV6-2/TRBV6-3; CDR3: CASSYPGGVLPLHF
size: many; V: TRBV28; CDR3: CASSAHGTGGAEQYF
size: -; V: TRBV11-2; CDR3: CASSWARANQPQPF
size: -; V: TRBV6-2/TRBV6-3; CDR3: CASSWGGTGGWNTEAFF
size: many; V: TRBV11-1; CDR3: CASSLASTATEAFF
size: many; V: TRBV25-1; CDR3: CAPTDPLADYEQYF
size: few; V: TRBV20-1; CDR3: CSARPGTANTGELFF
size: -; V: TRBV12-3/TRBV12-4; CDR3: CASSLFLLNRGHGNTIYF
size: -; V: TRBV20-1; CDR3: CSARARWTYEQFF
size: many; V: TRBV11-2; CDR3: CASSLVIGPSGSPRELFF
size: many; V: TRBV27; CDR3: CASKTHRGLDKNIQYF
size: many; V: TRBV12-3/TRBV12-4; CDR3: CASSRLAGGPYEQYF
size: many; V: TRBV12-3/TRBV12-4; CDR3: CASSSGNYNSPLHF
size: many; V: TRBV28; CDR3: CASSPEDGQETQYF
size: few; V: TRBV27; CDR3: CASSQYQVGETQYF
size: many; V: TRBV20-1; CDR3: CSAPSGRTSCEQYF
size: many; V: TRBV11-2; CDR3: CASSSGGLAGLNEQFF
size: many; V: TRBV4-2; CDR3: CASSQDQGIGNTGELFF